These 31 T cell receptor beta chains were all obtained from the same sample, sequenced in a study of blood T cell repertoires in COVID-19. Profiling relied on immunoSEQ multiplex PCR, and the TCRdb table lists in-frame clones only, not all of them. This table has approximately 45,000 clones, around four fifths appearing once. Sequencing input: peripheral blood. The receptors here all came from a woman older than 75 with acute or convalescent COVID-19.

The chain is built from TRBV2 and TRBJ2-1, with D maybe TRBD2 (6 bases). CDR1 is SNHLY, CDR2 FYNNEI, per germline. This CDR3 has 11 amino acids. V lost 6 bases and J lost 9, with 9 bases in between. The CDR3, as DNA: TGTGCCAGCAGGCGGGACTCTGAGCAGTTCTTC. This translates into CASRRDSEQFF.

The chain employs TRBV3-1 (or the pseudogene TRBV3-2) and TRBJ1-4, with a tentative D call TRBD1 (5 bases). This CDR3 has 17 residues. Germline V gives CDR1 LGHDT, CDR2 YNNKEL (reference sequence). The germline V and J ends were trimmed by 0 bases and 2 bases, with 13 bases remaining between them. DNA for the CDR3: TGTGCCAGCAGCCAAGACCAGGGTGGGTATACTAATGAAAAACTGTTTTTT. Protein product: CASSQDQGGYTNEKLFF.

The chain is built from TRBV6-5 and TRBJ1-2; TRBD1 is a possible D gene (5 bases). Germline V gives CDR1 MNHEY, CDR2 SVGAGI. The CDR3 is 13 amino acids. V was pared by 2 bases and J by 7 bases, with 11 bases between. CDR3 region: CASSYTDRGGYTF. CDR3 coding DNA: TGTGCCAGCAGTTACACCGACAGAGGTGGCTACACCTTC.

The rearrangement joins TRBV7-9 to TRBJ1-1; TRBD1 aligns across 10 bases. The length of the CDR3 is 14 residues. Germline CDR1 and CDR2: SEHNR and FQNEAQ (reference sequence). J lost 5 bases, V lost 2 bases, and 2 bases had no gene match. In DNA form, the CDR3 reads TGTGCCAGCAGCTTACCGGGACAGGGGACTGAAGCTTTCTTT. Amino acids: CASSLPGQGTEAFF. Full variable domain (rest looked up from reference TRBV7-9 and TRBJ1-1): DTGVSQNPRHKITKRGQNVTFRCDPISEHNRLYWYRQTLGQGPEFLTYFQNEAQLEKSRLLSDRFSAERPKGSFSTLEIQRTEQGDSAMYLCASSLPGQGTEAFFGQGTRLTVV.

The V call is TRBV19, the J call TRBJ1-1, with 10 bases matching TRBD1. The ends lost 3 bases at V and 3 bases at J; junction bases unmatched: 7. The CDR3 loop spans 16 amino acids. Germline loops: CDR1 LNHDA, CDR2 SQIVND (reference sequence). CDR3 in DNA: TGTGCCAGTAGTATGAGAAGGGGGACAGGGGACACTGAAGCTTTCTTT. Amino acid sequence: CASSMRRGTGDTEAFF.

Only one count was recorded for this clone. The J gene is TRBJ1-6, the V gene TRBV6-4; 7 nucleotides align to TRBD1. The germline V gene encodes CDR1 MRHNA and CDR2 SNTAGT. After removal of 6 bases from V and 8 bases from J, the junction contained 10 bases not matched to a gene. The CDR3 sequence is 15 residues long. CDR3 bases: TGTGCCAGCAGAGCCACGACAGGGCTGGATTCACCCCTCCACTTT. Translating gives CASRATTGLDSPLHF.

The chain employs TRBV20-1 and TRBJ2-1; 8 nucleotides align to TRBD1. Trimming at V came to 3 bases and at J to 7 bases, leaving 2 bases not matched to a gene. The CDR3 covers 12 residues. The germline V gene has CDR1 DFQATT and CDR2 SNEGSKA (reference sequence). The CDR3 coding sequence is TGCAGTGCTAGTAGGACAGGGAATGAGCAGTTCTTC. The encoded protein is CSASRTGNEQFF.

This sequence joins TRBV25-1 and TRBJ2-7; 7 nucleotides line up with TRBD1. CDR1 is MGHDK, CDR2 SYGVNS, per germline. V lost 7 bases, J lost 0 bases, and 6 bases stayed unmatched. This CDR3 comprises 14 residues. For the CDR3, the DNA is TGTGCCAGCATTCCGACAGGGTCCTCCTACGAGCAGTACTTC. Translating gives CASIPTGSSYEQYF.

CDR3 DNA sequence: TGTGCCAGCAGCTTGACTAGCGGGGGCCAAGAGACCCAGTACTTC. The encoded protein is CASSLTSGGQETQYF. The chain combines TRBV7-2 with TRBJ2-5, with 12 positions matching TRBD2. The CDR3 is 15 residues long. CDR1 SGHTA and CDR2 FQGNSA come from the germline V gene. J was trimmed by 1 base and V by 3 bases; bases with no gene match: 0.

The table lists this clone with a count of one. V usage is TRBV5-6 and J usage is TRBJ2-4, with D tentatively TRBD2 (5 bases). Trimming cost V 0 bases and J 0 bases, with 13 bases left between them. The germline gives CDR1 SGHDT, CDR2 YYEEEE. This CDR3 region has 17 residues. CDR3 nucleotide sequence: TGTGCCAGCAGCTTGGCGGTGAGCGGCATAGCCAAAAACATTCAGTACTTC. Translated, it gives CASSLAVSGIAKNIQYF.

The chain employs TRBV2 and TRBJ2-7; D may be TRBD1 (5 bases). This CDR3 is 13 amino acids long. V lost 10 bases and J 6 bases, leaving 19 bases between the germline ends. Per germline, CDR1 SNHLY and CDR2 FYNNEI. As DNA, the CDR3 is TGTGCCACTGGTTCTGGTTCAGGGTTCGAGCAGTACTTC. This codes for CATGSGSGFEQYF.

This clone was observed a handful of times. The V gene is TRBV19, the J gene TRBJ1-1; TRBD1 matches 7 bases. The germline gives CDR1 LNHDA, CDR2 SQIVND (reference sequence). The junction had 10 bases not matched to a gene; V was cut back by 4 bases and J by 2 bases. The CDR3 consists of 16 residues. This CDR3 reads CASSSAMTGINTEAFF. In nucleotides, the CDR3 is TGTGCCAGTAGTAGCGCGATGACAGGGATTAACACTGAAGCTTTCTTT.

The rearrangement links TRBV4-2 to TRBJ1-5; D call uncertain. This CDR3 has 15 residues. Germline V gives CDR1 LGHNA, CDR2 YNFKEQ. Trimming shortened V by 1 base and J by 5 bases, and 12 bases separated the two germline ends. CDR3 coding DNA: TGTGCCAGCAGCCAAGTTTACAGTGAATATCAGCCCCAGCATTTT. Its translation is CASSQVYSEYQPQHF.

CDR3 nucleotide sequence: TGTGCCAGCAGCCAAGTTCCACAAGAGACCCAGTACTTC. It is translated as CASSQVPQETQYF. The V call is TRBV3-1 (or the pseudogene TRBV3-2), the J call TRBJ2-5; D is uncertain. V was pared by 1 base and J by 2 bases, with 5 bases between. The CDR3 spans 13 residues. Germline values: CDR1 LGHDT, CDR2 YNNKEL (reference sequence).

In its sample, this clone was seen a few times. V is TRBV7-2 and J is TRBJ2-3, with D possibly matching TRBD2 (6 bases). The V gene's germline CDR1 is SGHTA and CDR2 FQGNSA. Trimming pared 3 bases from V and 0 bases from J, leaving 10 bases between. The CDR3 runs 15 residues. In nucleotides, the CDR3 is TGTGCCAGCAGCTTCGGCGGGGCCAGCACAGATACGCAGTATTTT. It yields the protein CASSFGGASTDTQYF.

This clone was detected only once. This CDR3 reads CASSASTSGVADTQYF. The CDR3 DNA follows: TGCGCCAGCAGTGCCTCAACTAGCGGGGTAGCAGATACGCAGTATTTT. This chain uses TRBV10-1 with TRBJ2-3, with 10 nucleotides matching TRBD2. The CDR3 spans 16 residues. V was clipped by 4 bases and J by 4 bases; unmatched bases: 8. Per germline, CDR1 WNHNN and CDR2 SYGVQD (reference sequence).

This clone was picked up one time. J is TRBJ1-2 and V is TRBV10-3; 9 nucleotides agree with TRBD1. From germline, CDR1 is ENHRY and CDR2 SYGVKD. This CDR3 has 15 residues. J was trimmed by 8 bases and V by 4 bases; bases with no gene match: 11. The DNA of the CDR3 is TGTGCCATCAGTGGGGGACAGGGAGAGGTTGGCGGCTACACCTTC. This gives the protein CAISGGQGEVGGYTF.

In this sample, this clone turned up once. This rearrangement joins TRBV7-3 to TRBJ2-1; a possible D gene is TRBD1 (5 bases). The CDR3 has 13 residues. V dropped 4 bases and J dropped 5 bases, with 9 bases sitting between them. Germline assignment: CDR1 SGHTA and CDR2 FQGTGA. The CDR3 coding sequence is TGTGCCAGCAGCTCGACAGAAGACAATGAGCAGTTCTTC. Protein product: CASSSTEDNEQFF.

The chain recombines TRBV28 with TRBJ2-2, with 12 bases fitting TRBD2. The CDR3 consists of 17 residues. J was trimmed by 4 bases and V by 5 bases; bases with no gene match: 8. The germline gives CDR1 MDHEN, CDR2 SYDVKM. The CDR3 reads CASSVRGLAGSTGELFF. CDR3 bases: TGTGCCAGCAGTGTACGTGGACTAGCGGGGTCCACCGGGGAGCTGTTTTTT.

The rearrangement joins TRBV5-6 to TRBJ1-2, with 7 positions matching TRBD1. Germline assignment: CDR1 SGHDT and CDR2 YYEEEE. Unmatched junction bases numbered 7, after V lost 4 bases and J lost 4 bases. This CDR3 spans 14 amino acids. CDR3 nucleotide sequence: TGTGCCAGCAGCACGGGACAGTTTCTCTATGGCTACACCTTC. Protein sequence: CASSTGQFLYGYTF.

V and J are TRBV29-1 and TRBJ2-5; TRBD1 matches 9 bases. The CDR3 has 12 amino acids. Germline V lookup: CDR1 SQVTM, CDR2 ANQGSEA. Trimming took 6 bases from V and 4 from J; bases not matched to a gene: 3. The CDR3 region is CSVGQGRETQYF. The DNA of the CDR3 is TGCAGCGTGGGACAGGGTCGAGAGACCCAGTACTTC.

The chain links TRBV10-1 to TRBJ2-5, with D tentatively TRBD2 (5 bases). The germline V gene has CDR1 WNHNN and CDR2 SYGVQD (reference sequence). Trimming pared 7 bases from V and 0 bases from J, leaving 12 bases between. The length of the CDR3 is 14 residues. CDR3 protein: CASKRDPYQETQYF. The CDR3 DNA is TGCGCCAGCAAACGGGATCCGTACCAAGAGACCCAGTACTTC.

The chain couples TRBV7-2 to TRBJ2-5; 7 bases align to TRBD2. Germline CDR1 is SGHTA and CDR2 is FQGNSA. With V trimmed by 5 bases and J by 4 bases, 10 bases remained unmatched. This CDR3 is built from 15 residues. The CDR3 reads CASSPRASGGETQYF. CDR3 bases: TGTGCCAGCAGCCCTAGGGCTAGCGGAGGAGAGACCCAGTACTTC.

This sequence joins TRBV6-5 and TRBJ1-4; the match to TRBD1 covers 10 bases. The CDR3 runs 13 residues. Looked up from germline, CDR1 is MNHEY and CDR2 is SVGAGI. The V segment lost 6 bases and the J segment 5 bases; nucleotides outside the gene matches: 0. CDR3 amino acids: CASRDRGNEKLFF. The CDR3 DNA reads TGTGCCAGCAGGGACAGGGGGAATGAAAAACTGTTTTTT.

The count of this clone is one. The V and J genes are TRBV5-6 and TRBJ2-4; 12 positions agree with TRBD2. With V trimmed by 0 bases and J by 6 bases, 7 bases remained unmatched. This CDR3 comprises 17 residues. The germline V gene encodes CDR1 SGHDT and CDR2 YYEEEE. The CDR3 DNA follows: TGTGCCAGCAGCTTGGGGAGGACTAGCGGGGACGGAAACATTCAGTACTTC. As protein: CASSLGRTSGDGNIQYF.

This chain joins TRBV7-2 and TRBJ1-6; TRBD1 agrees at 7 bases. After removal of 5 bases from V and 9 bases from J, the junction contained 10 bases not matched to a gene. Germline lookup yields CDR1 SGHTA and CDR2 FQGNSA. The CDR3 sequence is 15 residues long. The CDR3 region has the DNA TGTGCCAGCAGCCCACAGGGGCGCCTAATTTCACCCCTCCACTTT. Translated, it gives CASSPQGRLISPLHF.

The CDR3 loop reads CASSLVLSTDTQYF. The CDR3 nucleotides read TGCGCCAGCAGCTTGGTTTTAAGCACAGATACGCAGTATTTT. V is TRBV5-1 and J is TRBJ2-3; D not resolved. V lost 0 bases, J lost 0 bases, and 5 bases lay in between. The length of the CDR3 is 14 residues. Per the germline V gene, CDR1 is SGHRS and CDR2 is YFSETQ.

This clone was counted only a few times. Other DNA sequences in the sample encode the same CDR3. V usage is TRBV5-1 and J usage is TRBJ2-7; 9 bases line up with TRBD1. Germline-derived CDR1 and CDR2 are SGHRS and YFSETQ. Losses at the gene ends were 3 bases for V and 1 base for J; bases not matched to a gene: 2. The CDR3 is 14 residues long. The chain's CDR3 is CASSSGTGSYEQYF. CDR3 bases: TGCGCCAGCAGCTCCGGGACAGGGTCCTACGAGCAGTACTTC. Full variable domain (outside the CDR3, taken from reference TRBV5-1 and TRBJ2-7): KAGVTQTPRYLIKTRGQQVTLSCSPISGHRSVSWYQQTPGQGLQFLFEYFSETQRNKGNFPGRFSGRQFSNSRSEMNVSTLELGDSALYLCASSSGTGSYEQYFGPGTRLTVT.

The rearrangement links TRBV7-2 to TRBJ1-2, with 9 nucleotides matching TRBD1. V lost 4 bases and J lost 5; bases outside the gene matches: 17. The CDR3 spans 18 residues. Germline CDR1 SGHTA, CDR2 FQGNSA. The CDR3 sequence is CASSSKGRDRDYRYGYTF. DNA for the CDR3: TGTGCCAGCAGCTCGAAGGGCCGGGACAGGGACTATCGGTATGGCTACACCTTC.

In DNA form, the CDR3 reads TGTGCCAGCAGAGAGGACAGGGGGTTCATTCAGTACTTC. The encoded protein is CASREDRGFIQYF. V and J are TRBV2 and TRBJ2-4; TRBD1 aligns across 10 bases. The CDR3 sequence is 13 residues long. V trimming: 6 bases; J trimming: 9 bases; junction bases outside the gene matches: 5. CDR1 SNHLY and CDR2 FYNNEI come from the germline V gene.

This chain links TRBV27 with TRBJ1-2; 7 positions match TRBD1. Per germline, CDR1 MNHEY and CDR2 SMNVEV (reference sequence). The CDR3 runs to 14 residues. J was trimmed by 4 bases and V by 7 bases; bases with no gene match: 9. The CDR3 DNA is TGTGCCAGCAATAAACAGGGGCGACTCTATGGCTACACCTTC. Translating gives CASNKQGRLYGYTF.